These 19 T cell receptor beta chains share one sample of origin, sequenced in a study of T cell clonotyping in hematopoietic cell transplantation. Produced via immunoSEQ multiplex PCR; TCRdb's table is partial and in-frame only. The data show 6,000 to 8,000 clones, more than 70% seen once. Time point here: recipient sample about 28 days before transplant, after cytoreduction. The input for sequencing was peripheral blood mononuclear cells, taken before stem cell transplant. All receptors derive from a man between 60 and 75 years old with acute myeloid leukemia. Some clones in this sample may be carry-over from other donors' samples.

This chain connects TRBV6-6 to TRBJ2-3; 10 bases align to TRBD2. Germline trimming cut 6 bases from V and 5 bases from J; bases unmatched to any gene: 2. Germline CDR1 reads MNHNY; CDR2 reads SVGAGI (reference sequence). The CDR3 covers 13 residues. CDR3: CASSSGREDTQYF. The CDR3 DNA sequence: TGTGCCAGCAGCAGCGGGAGGGAAGATACGCAGTATTTT.

The V gene is TRBV11-2, the J gene TRBJ2-7; no clear D gene. V shed 1 base and J shed 6 bases, with 10 bases lying between them. The germline V gene has CDR1 SGHAT and CDR2 FQNNGV. CDR3 length: 13 amino acids. DNA for the CDR3: TGTGCCAGCAGCTTAGGTATGGTAGGCGAGCAGTACTTC. Translating gives CASSLGMVGEQYF.

The gene calls are TRBV6-5 and TRBJ2-3; possible D gene TRBD1, 6 bases. The CDR3 runs 14 residues. The V end lost 2 bases, the J end lost 0 bases, and 6 bases lay between the germline ends. Per the germline V gene, CDR1 is MNHEY and CDR2 is SVGAGI. The CDR3 loop reads CASSYGGSTDTQYF. As DNA, the CDR3 is TGTGCCAGCAGTTACGGGGGCAGCACAGATACGCAGTATTTT.

V usage is TRBV27 and J usage is TRBJ1-4; 9 nucleotides line up with TRBD1. Per the germline V gene, CDR1 is MNHEY and CDR2 is SMNVEV (reference sequence). This CDR3 is built from 16 residues. V lost 5 bases to trimming and J lost 8 bases; unmatched junction nucleotides: 12. The CDR3 DNA sequence: TGTGCCAGCAGTCTCACACCGGGACAGGGAGAGGAAAAACTGTTTTTT. Translating gives CASSLTPGQGEEKLFF.

The chain links TRBV15 to TRBJ2-5; D remains unclear. The CDR3 runs 13 residues. Deletions cut 1 base from V and 5 bases from J, with 8 bases between. CDR1 and CDR2 from the germline V gene are LNHNV and YYDKDF (reference sequence). The CDR3 reads CATSRGNGETQYF. CDR3 in DNA: TGTGCCACCAGCAGAGGGAACGGGGAGACCCAGTACTTC.

The chain employs TRBV6-5 and TRBJ2-2; no firm D call. Germline values: CDR1 MNHEY, CDR2 SVGAGI. Between the trimmed V and J ends, which lost 8 bases and 6 bases, there was a span of 16 bases. The CDR3 contains 14 residues. The CDR3 is CASSLGSAPGELFF. CDR3 coding DNA: TGTGCCAGCTCGCTTGGATCGGCCCCCGGGGAGCTGTTTTTT.

This rearrangement joins TRBV11-2 to TRBJ2-7; D unresolved. V lost 4 bases and J 5 bases, leaving 6 bases between the germline ends. CDR3 length equals 11 residues. Germline lookup yields CDR1 SGHAT and CDR2 FQNNGV. The CDR3 spells CASSSYNEQYF. The CDR3 DNA reads TGTGCCAGCAGCTCCTACAACGAGCAGTACTTC. Full variable domain (missing parts from reference TRBV11-2 and TRBJ2-7): EAGVAQSPRYKIIEKRQSVAFWCNPISGHATLYWYQQILGQGPKLLIQFQNNGVVDDSQLPKDRFSAERLKGVDSTLKIQPAKLEDSAVYLCASSSYNEQYFGPGTRLTVT.

This chain uses TRBV5-5 with TRBJ2-7; 10 positions agree with TRBD1. The trim removed 4 bases at V and 2 bases at J, leaving 3 bases unmatched. The CDR3 consists of 14 residues. CDR1 is SGHKS, CDR2 YYEKEE, per germline (reference sequence). CDR3 amino acids: CASSGTGVTYEQYF. CDR3 nucleotides: TGTGCCAGCAGCGGGACAGGGGTTACCTACGAGCAGTACTTC.

The V gene is TRBV27, the J gene TRBJ1-1; 7 positions match TRBD1. From germline, CDR1 is MNHEY and CDR2 SMNVEV (reference sequence). The J segment lost 0 bases and the V segment lost 4 bases, leaving 5 bases of the junction unmatched. The CDR3 sequence is 15 residues long. CDR3 DNA: TGTGCCAGCAGTTACGACAGGGCCTTGAACACTGAAGCTTTCTTT. Protein product: CASSYDRALNTEAFF.

The V gene is TRBV25-1, the J gene TRBJ1-3, with D perhaps matching TRBD1 (6 bases). Trimming removed 4 bases from V and 0 bases from J, with 16 bases in between. Germline loops: CDR1 MGHDK, CDR2 SYGVNS. CDR3 length equals 17 residues. The CDR3 is CASSAYRVYGSGNTIYF. CDR3 bases: TGTGCCAGCAGTGCGTACAGGGTATACGGCTCTGGAAACACCATATATTTT.

In this sample, this clone turned up a few times. The V gene is TRBV7-9, the J gene TRBJ1-4; a weak D match, TRBD1 (5 bases). The length of the CDR3 is 15 residues. Germline CDR1 reads SEHNR; CDR2 reads FQNEAQ (reference sequence). The ends were cut back, 2 bases at V and 3 bases at J, with 10 bases in the middle. The CDR3 loop is CASSLSGGSNEKLFF. The CDR3 region has the DNA TGTGCCAGCAGCTTATCCGGGGGTTCTAATGAAAAACTGTTTTTT.

The genes are TRBV11-2 and TRBJ2-2; TRBD1 matches at 10 bases. The germline V gene has CDR1 SGHAT and CDR2 FQNNGV. The V gene end was trimmed by 5 bases and the J gene end by 3 bases; junction bases not matched to a gene: 6. The CDR3 is 16 amino acids. The CDR3 spells CASSQGGQGYTGELFF. CDR3 DNA: TGTGCCAGCAGCCAGGGGGGACAGGGGTACACCGGGGAGCTGTTTTTT.

J is TRBJ2-7 and V is TRBV28; 9 bases map to TRBD2. The CDR3 runs to 13 residues. Germline V CDR1 and CDR2: MDHEN, SYDVKM. With V trimmed by 7 bases and J by 3 bases, 4 bases remained unmatched. CDR3 region: CASTTSGYYEQYF. In DNA form, the CDR3 reads TGTGCCAGCACGACTAGCGGTTACTACGAGCAGTACTTC. The whole variable domain, remainder taken from reference TRBV28 and TRBJ2-7, is DVKVTQSSRYLVKRTGEKVFLECVQDMDHENMFWYRQDPGLGLRLIYFSYDVKMKEKGDIPEGYSVSREKKERFSLILESASTNQTSMYLCASTTSGYYEQYFGPGTRLTVT.

This clone was seen a single time. The CDR3 region has the DNA TGTGCCAGCAGTTTCGGGGGCCCCGGGACCGGGGAGCTGTTTTTT. Translating it yields CASSFGGPGTGELFF. This chain connects TRBV2 to TRBJ2-2; D possibly uses TRBD1 or TRBD2 (6 bases each). Looked up from germline, CDR1 is SNHLY and CDR2 is FYNNEI. V lost 5 bases, J lost 5 bases, and 15 bases lay in between. This CDR3 spans 15 amino acids.

Turning to this clone: Distinct nucleotide sequences in the sample also encode this CDR3. The chain has TRBV9 and TRBJ2-7, with no clear D. The V and J ends lost 2 bases and 0 bases respectively, with 9 bases between them. This CDR3 has 14 amino acids. Germline loops: CDR1 SGDLS, CDR2 YYNGEE. Written as DNA, the CDR3 is TGTGCCAGCAGCGTTGTCCCTAGCTCCTACGAGCAGTACTTC. Translating it yields CASSVVPSSYEQYF.

The sample holds a few counts of this clone. The CDR3 nucleotides are TGTGCCAGCAAAGCCGGGGGGACAGGCTCTGGGGAGCAGTACTTC. This translates into CASKAGGTGSGEQYF. The J gene is TRBJ2-7, the V gene TRBV6-1; D possibly corresponds to TRBD1 (8 bases). Germline V lookup: CDR1 MNHNS, CDR2 SASEGT. The CDR3 is made up of 15 amino acids. Between the trimmed V and J ends, which lost 7 bases and 7 bases, there was a span of 23 bases.

This chain links TRBV19 with TRBJ2-2, with D possibly matching TRBD1 (6 bases). Germline V lookup: CDR1 LNHDA, CDR2 SQIVND (reference sequence). V lost 10 bases and J 3 bases, leaving 18 bases between the germline ends. The CDR3 spans 15 residues. The DNA of the CDR3 is TGTGCCACCTCAACTGGGGACATCTACACCGGGGAGCTGTTTTTT. Translated: CATSTGDIYTGELFF.

This clone was detected once. The gene calls are TRBV11-2 and TRBJ2-7; 10 bases map to TRBD1. V gave up 0 bases and J gave up 2 bases; unmatched junction bases: 7. The CDR3 sequence is 17 residues long. Germline loops: CDR1 SGHAT, CDR2 FQNNGV. The CDR3 sequence is CASSLDEGQGRPYEQYF. DNA for the CDR3: TGTGCCAGCAGCTTAGATGAGGGACAGGGGAGGCCCTACGAGCAGTACTTC.

The genes are TRBV6-5 and TRBJ2-7, with 7 bases identical to TRBD1. The CDR3 spans 15 residues. The V gene end was trimmed by 2 bases and the J gene end by 2 bases; junction bases not matched to a gene: 6. Per the germline V gene, CDR1 is MNHEY and CDR2 is SVGAGI. CDR3 sequence (DNA): TGTGCCAGCAGTTACCGGGACAGAGGAACCTACGAGCAGTACTTC. Residues: CASSYRDRGTYEQYF.